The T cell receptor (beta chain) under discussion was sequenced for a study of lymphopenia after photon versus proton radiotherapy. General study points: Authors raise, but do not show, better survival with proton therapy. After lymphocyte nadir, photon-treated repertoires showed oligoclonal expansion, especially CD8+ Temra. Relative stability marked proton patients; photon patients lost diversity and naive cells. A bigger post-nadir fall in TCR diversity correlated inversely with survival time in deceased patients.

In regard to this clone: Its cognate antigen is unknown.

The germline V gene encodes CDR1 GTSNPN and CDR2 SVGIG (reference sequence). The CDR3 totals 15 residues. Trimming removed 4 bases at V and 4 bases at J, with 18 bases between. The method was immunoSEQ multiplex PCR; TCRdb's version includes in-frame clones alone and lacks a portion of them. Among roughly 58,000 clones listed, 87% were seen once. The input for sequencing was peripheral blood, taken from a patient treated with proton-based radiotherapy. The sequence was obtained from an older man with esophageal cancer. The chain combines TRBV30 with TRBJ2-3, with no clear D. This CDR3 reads CAWKPRTLWPDTQYF. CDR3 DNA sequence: TGTGCCTGGAAACCAAGGACGCTTTGGCCAGATACGCAGTATTTT.